The 4 T cell receptor beta chains listed next were all sequenced from one sample in a study of cytomegalovirus exposure and HLA in healthy donors. The PCR employed 60 Vbeta primers together with 13 Jbeta primers. Sequencing was performed with immunoSEQ multiplex PCR; in TCRdb, only in-frame clones are kept and a portion is missing. The sample consists of 190,000 or so clones, roughly 80% of them appearing once. The sequencing input was PBMCs. Receptors originate from a boy between 10 and 17 years old in good health and CMV-seronegative.

The J gene is TRBJ1-1, the V gene TRBV14; 7 nucleotides line up with TRBD1. Trimming took 1 base from V and 0 from J; bases not matched to a gene: 8. The CDR3 is made up of 17 amino acids. The germline V gene has CDR1 SGHDN and CDR2 FVKESK. CDR3 protein: CASSQVPGQALNTEAFF. CDR3 bases: TGTGCCAGCAGCCAAGTCCCTGGACAGGCGCTGAACACTGAAGCTTTCTTT.

This clone was seen a handful of times. The rearrangement links TRBV7-2 to TRBJ2-1; TRBD2 matches at 12 bases. The J segment lost 8 bases and the V segment lost 5 bases, leaving 10 bases of the junction unmatched. CDR3 size: 16 residues. Per the germline V gene, CDR1 is SGHTA and CDR2 is FQGNSA. CDR3 bases: TGTGCCAGCAGCCTGCATGGACTAGCGGGAACAGATGAGCAGTTCTTC. It translates to CASSLHGLAGTDEQFF.

The rearrangement links TRBV5-1 to TRBJ1-2; D is possibly TRBD1 (6 bases). Germline assignment: CDR1 SGHRS and CDR2 YFSETQ. V was cut by 3 bases and J by 7 bases, with 25 bases left in between. This CDR3 has 17 amino acids. The CDR3 sequence is CASSSLPGNWVGGGYTF. The CDR3 DNA is TGCGCCAGCAGCTCCCTGCCCGGGAATTGGGTAGGGGGTGGCTACACCTTC.

This clone was counted a few times. The chain recombines TRBV7-3 with TRBJ2-3; possible D gene TRBD2, 6 bases. This CDR3 spans 14 amino acids. Trimming left V 2 bases short and J 4 bases short, with 10 bases between. CDR1 and CDR2 from the germline V gene are SGHTA and FQGTGA. CDR3 nucleotides: TGTGCCAGCAGCTTATCCGGAGGGGCAGATACGCAGTATTTT. Amino acids: CASSLSGGADTQYF.